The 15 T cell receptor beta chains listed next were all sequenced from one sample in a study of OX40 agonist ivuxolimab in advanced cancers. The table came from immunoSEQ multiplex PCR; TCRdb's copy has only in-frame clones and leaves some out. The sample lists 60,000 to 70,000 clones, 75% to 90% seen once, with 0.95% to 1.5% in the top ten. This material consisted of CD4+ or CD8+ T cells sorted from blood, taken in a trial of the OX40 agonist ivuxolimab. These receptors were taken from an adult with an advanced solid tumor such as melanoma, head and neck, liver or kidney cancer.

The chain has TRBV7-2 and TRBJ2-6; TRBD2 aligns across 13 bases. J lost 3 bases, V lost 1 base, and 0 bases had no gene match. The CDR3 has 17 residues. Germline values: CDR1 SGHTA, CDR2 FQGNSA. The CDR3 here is CASSLGLAGGGANVLTF. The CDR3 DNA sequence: TGTGCCAGCAGCTTAGGACTAGCGGGAGGTGGGGCCAACGTCCTGACTTTC.

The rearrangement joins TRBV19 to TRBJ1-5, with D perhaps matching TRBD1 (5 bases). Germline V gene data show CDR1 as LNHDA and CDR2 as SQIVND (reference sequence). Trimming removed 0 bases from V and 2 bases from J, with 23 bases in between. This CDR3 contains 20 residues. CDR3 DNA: TGTGCCAGTAGTATAGATCCCCGGCAGGGAAGACGTTTAGGCAATCAGCCCCAGCATTTT. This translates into CASSIDPRQGRRLGNQPQHF.

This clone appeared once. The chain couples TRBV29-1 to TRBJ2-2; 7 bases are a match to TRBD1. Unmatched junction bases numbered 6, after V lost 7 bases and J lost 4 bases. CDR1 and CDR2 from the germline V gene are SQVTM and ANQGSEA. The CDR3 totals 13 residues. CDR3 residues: CSATGSGTGELFF. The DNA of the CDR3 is TGCAGCGCGACAGGGTCTGGCACCGGGGAGCTGTTTTTT.

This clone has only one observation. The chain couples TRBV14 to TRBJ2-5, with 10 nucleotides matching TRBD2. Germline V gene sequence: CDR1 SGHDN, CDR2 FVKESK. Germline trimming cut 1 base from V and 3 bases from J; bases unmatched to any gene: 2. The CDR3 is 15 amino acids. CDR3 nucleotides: TGTGCCAGCAGCCAAGCACTAGCGGGAAAAGAGACCCAGTACTTC. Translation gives CASSQALAGKETQYF.

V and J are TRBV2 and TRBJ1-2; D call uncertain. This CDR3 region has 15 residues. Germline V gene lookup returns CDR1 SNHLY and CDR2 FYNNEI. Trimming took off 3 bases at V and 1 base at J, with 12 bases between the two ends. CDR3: CASSDKARGNYGYTF. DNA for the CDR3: TGTGCCAGCAGTGATAAGGCTAGAGGTAACTATGGCTACACCTTC.

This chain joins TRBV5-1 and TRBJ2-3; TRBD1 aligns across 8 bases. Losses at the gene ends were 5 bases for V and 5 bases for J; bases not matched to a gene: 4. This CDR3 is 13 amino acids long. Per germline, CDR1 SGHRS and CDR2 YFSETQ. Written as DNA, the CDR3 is TGCGCCAGCAGGCAGGGGGCTGGAGATACGCAGTATTTT. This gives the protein CASRQGAGDTQYF.

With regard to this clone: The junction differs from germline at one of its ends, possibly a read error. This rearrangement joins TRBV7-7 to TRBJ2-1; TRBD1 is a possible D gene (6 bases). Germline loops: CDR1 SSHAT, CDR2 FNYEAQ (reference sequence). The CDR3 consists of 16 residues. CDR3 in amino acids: CASSPTGPSSYNEQFF. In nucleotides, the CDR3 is TGTGCTAGCAGCCCAACAGGGCCCAGCTCCTACAATGAGCAGTTCTTC.

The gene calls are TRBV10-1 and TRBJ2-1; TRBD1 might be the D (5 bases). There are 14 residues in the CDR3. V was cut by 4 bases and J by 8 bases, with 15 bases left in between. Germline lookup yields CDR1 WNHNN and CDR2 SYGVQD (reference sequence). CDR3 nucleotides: TGCGCCAGCAGTGGGACACGGGTGCTTGATGAGCAGTTCTTC. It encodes CASSGTRVLDEQFF.

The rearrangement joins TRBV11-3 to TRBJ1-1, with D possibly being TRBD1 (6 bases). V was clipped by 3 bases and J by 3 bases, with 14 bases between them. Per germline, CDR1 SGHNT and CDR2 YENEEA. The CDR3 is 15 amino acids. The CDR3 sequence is CASSFQGKIYTEAFF. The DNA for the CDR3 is TGTGCCAGCAGCTTCCAGGGGAAGATTTACACTGAAGCTTTCTTT.

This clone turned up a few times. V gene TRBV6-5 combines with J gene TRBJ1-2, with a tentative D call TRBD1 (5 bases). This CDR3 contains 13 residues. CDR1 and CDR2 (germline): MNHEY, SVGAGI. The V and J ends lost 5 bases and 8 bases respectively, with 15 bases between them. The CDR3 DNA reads TGTGCCAGCAGTCGGGAGGGGTTTAGAGGCTACACCTTC. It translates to CASSREGFRGYTF.

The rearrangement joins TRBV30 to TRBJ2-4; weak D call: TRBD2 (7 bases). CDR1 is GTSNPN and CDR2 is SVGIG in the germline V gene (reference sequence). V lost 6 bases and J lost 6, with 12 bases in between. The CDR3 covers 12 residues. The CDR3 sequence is CACAGAGNIQYF. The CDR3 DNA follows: TGTGCCTGTGCGGGGGCTGGAAACATTCAGTACTTC.

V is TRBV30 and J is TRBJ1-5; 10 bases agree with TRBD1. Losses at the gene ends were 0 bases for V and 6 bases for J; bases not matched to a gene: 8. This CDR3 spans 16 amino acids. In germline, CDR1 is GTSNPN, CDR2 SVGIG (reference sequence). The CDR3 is CAWSVRGTGVAQPQHF. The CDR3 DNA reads TGTGCCTGGAGTGTACGGGGGACAGGGGTAGCTCAGCCCCAGCATTTT.

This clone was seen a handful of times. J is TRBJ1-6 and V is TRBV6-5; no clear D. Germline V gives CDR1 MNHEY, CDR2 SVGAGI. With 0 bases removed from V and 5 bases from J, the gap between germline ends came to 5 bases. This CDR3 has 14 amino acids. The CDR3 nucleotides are TGTGCCAGCAGTTACTCATGGGATAATTCACCCCTCCACTTT. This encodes CASSYSWDNSPLHF.

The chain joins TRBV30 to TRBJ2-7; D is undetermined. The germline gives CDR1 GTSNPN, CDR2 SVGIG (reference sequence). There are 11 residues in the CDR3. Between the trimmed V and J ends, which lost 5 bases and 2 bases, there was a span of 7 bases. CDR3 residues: CAWELAYEQYF. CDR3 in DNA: TGTGCCTGGGAACTGGCCTACGAGCAGTACTTC.

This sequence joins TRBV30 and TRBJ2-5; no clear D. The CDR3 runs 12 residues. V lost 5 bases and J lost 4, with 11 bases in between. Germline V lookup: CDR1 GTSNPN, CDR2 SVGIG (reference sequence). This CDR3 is CAWGGEAETQYF. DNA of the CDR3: TGTGCCTGGGGCGGAGAGGCAGAGACCCAGTACTTC.